The present entry profiles one T cell receptor (beta chain) with its context. This clone was observed a single time. The target of this receptor is not known. It has no much larger one-base neighbor in the sample; base qualities were not kept. The CDR3 holds 15 amino acids from the cysteine to the phenylalanine. Only the CDR3 DNA stays, 45 bases, in frame from base 1. From V the trimming removes 6 bases and from J it removes 1 base, while the gene matches leave 5 bases of the junction unaccounted for. Sequences MDHEN (CDR1) and SYDVKM (CDR2) are obtained from the germline V gene. TCRbeta CDR3 regions were amplified from genomic DNA by means of the immunoSEQ Assay, a bias-controlled multiplex PCR. In the source study's methods: Nucleated cell counts per sample were estimated from amplification of reference gene primers within the assay. Sequence reads were collapsed and filtered to measure the absolute abundance of every unique TCRbeta CDR3 rearrangement. For each sample, productive Simpson clonality was calculated as the square root of Simpson's diversity index over productive rearrangements. TCRdb stores this immuneACCESS table with in-frame sequences only. Part of the clones is absent; in the studies checked, under half of the shortfall reflects unresolved V genes, and no reason is known for the rest. V, J and clone size are taken as reported in that table, and D and trimming were inferred from the DNA itself. In this sample the table shows more than 95,000 clones, over 75% of which occur a single time. The biggest ten clones account for just over 6.5% of the sample.

Collaborating institutions collected whole blood in K2EDTA tubes following their own protocols. For TCRbeta analysis, collaborators shipped samples as frozen whole blood, isolated PBMCs, or DNA extracted from either of those sample types. The entry originates in a study of blood T cell repertoires in COVID-19 (TCRdb year 2020). Looking at the study overall: The collaborator samples originated in the United States, Italy and Spain and spanned the acute and convalescent phases of COVID-19. The dataset comprised deeply sampled blood TCRbeta repertoires from subjects exposed to, actively infected with, or recovered from COVID-19. The material from the prospective study consisted of cDNA or gDNA derived from T cells, B-cell-depleted T cells, or PBMCs. Where available, HLA class I and class II types were obtained from metadata supplied by the sample provider rather than from assay-based typing. A de-identified subject ID, COVID-19 status, age in years and sex were almost always included in the sample metadata. The repertoires were released in a freely available public database meant as a resource for research on the immune response to SARS-CoV-2. The samples were drawn from the first 160 participants of the ongoing ImmuneRACE study and from 1,254 subjects provided by 6 global collaborators.

Overall results and qualifications from the work: The amount of clinical and demographic metadata varied by source and participant and was provided uncurated.

This clonotype was sampled from a man older than 75 with active or convalescent COVID-19. Material: peripheral blood. The chain is assembled from TRBV28 and TRBJ1-4; 7 nucleotides in the junction match TRBD1. The DNA sequence is TGTGCCAGCAGATATACAGGGGTAACTAATGAAAAACTGTTTTTT. Its amino acids are CASRYTGVTNEKLFF.